This T cell receptor beta chain is from a study of blood T cell repertoires in COVID-19. Across the study: Sites in the United States, Italy and Spain provided acute and convalescent COVID-19 samples. The analysed material was cDNA or gDNA that came from T cells, B-cell-depleted T cells, or PBMCs.

The CDR3 runs to 15 residues. Looked up from germline, CDR1 is LNHDA and CDR2 is SQIVND (reference sequence). V shed 7 bases, J shed 2 bases, and the junction held 7 bases outside the gene matches. Original processing notes: For nucleated cells, counts were estimated from reference gene primer amplification. The protocol was immunoSEQ multiplex PCR, while the TCRdb copy is restricted to in-frame clones and leaves out a portion. V and J calls and clone size follow that table, whereas D and trimming were derived from the DNA. The table lists more than 70,000 clones, around 90% of them singletons. This chain uses TRBV19 with TRBJ1-3; TRBD1 aligns across 8 bases. This sequence originates from a woman aged 80 or older with acute or convalescent COVID-19. Material for sequencing was peripheral blood. Written as DNA, the CDR3 is TGTGCCAGTACCCAAGGACAGGGAGCTGGAAACACCATATATTTT. This codes for CASTQGQGAGNTIYF.